Given below is one TCR beta chain in context. Cohorts were assigned according to the clinical history that participants reported. Original processing methods: Estimation of nucleated cell counts was performed using reference gene primer amplification. TCRdb's table, derived via immunoSEQ multiplex PCR, lists solely in-frame clones and lacks some. V, J and clone size reflect that table, while D and trimming were determined from the DNA. Here the sample spans roughly 150,000 clones, approximately 77% being singletons. The data derive from a study of blood T cell repertoires in COVID-19. Unmatched junction bases numbered 14, after V lost 5 bases and J lost 4 bases. The CDR3 is 17 residues long. Per germline, CDR1 SGHTA and CDR2 FQGTGA.

This clonotype originated in a man in his fifties or sixties who had recovered from COVID-19. The sequencing input was PBMCs or T cells enriched from blood (not recorded which). The gene calls are TRBV7-3 and TRBJ2-3; 8 bases agree with TRBD2. CDR3 amino acids: CASSRQVSAGGADTQYF. The CDR3 nucleotides are TGTGCCAGCAGCCGCCAGGTGTCCGCGGGAGGCGCAGATACGCAGTATTTT.